These T cell receptor beta chains were read from a single sample in a study of T cell repertoires in cytomegalovirus infection. TCRdb reanalysed the reads using MiXCR and keeps one entry per CDR3 protein. The sample has some 130,000 distinct CDR3 sequences; around 32% are singletons. Their recognized antigens are unknown. The source material was CD8+ T cells from cultured PBMCs, sampled from culture after CMV antigen stimulation. These receptors were obtained from a human donor in good health (CMV status not recorded). Some clones in this sample may be carry-over from other donors' samples. Both conserved end residues are part of each CDR3. The D gene is left open where the match is weak. The listing skips clone size in some rows; elsewhere it reads once, few, many or a size class.

size	V	D	J	length	CDR3	DNA
few	TRBV7-9	-	TRBJ2-3	15	CASSLAPFSTDTQYF	TGTGCCAGCAGCTTAGCCCCCTTTAGCACAGATACGCAGTATTTT
many	TRBV7-6	-	TRBJ1-2	16	CASSPTTRGTNYGYTF	TGTGCCAGCAGCCCCACCACTCGGGGGACGAACTATGGCTACACCTTC
-	TRBV12-3/TRBV12-4	TRBD1	TRBJ1-6	18	CASSFRTQGVSYNSPLHF	TGTGCCAGCAGTTTCCGAACGCAGGGGGTATCCTATAATTCACCCCTCCACTTT
few	TRBV7-9	-	TRBJ1-1	12	CASNVGGAEAFF	TGTGCCAGCAATGTGGGCGGCGCTGAAGCTTTCTTT
-	TRBV7-9	-	TRBJ1-4	13	CASSDVTDEKLFF	TGTGCCAGCAGCGACGTCACTGATGAAAAACTGTTTTTT
-	TRBV10-3	TRBD1	TRBJ2-7	15	CAISSGTGLIYEQYF	TGTGCCATCAGTTCTGGGACAGGTCTAATCTACGAGCAGTACTTC
few	TRBV19	-	TRBJ1-1	15	CASSLATRSNTEAFF	TGTGCCAGTAGTCTGGCTACACGTTCGAACACTGAAGCTTTCTTT
-	TRBV5-4	-	TRBJ1-2	14	CASSLAGSGYGYTF	TGTGCCAGCAGCTTGGCGGGGTCCGGGTATGGCTACACCTTC
many	TRBV6-6	-	TRBJ2-5	13	CASSYQGGETQYF	TGTGCCAGCAGTTACCAGGGAGGAGAGACCCAGTACTTC
-	TRBV2	-	TRBJ2-1	15	CASSVRWGPDNEQFF	TGTGCCAGCAGTGTCCGGTGGGGACCAGACAATGAGCAGTTCTTC
few	TRBV7-9	TRBD2	TRBJ2-1	19	CASRPPRLAGAIQDNEQFF	TGTGCCAGCCGTCCACCGAGACTAGCGGGGGCAATTCAGGACAATGAGCAGTTCTTC
-	TRBV19	TRBD1	TRBJ2-3	16	CASSIRDREGADTQYF	TGTGCCAGTAGTATCCGGGACAGGGAAGGTGCAGATACGCAGTATTTT
-	TRBV27	TRBD1	TRBJ1-4	16	CASSSLTGGTHEKLFF	TGTGCCAGCAGTTCTCTCACAGGGGGAACGCATGAAAAACTGTTTTTT
-	TRBV12-3/TRBV12-4	-	TRBJ1-1	14	CASSLQAMNTEAFF	TGTGCCAGCAGTCTGCAGGCTATGAACACTGAAGCTTTCTTT
-	TRBV2	-	TRBJ2-6	13	CASSVWGANVLTF	TGTGCCAGCAGTGTGTGGGGGGCCAACGTCCTGACTTTC
-	TRBV19	TRBD1	TRBJ1-2	15	CASSFPGTVSYGYTF	TGTGCCAGTAGCTTCCCCGGGACAGTAAGCTATGGCTACACCTTC
few	TRBV28	-	TRBJ1-2	14	CASEVGSGHYGYTF	TGTGCCAGCGAAGTAGGGTCGGGTCACTATGGCTACACCTTC
-	TRBV6-1	TRBD1	TRBJ2-7	15	CASSLPYQGEGEQYF	TGTGCCAGCAGTCTGCCCTACCAGGGGGAAGGCGAGCAGTACTTC
many	TRBV7-3	-	TRBJ2-7	13	CASSLMVVYEQYF	TGTGCCAGCAGTTTAATGGTTGTATACGAGCAGTACTTC
-	TRBV20-1	-	TRBJ2-1	16	CSAKGSLGGQGNEQFF	TGCAGTGCTAAAGGGTCACTCGGGGGCCAGGGCAATGAGCAGTTCTTC